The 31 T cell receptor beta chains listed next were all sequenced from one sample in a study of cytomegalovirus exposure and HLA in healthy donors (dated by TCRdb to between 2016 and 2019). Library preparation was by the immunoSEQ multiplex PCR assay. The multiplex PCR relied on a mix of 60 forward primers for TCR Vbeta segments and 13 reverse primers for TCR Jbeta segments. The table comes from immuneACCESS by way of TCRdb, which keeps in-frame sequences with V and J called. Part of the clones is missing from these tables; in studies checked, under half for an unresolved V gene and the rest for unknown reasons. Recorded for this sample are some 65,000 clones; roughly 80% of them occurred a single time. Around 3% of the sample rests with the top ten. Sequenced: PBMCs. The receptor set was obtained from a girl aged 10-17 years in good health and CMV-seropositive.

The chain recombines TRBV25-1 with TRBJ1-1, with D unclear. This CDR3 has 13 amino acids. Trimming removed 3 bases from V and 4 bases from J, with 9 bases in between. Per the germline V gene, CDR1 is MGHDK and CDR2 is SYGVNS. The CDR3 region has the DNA TGTGCCAGCAGTGAGCGGGGAGGCACTGAAGCTTTCTTT. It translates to CASSERGGTEAFF.

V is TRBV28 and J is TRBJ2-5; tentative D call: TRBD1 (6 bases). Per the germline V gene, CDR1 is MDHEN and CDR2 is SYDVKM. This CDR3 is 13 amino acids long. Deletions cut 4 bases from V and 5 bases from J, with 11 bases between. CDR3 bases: TGTGCCAGCAGTTCCACAGGGATCGAGACCCAGTACTTC. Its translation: CASSSTGIETQYF.

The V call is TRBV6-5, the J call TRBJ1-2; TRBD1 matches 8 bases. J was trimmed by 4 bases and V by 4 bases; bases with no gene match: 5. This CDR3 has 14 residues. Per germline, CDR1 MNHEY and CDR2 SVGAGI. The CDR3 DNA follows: TGTGCCAGCAGTTCAGGGGGCTTGGTCTATGGCTACACCTTC. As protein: CASSSGGLVYGYTF.

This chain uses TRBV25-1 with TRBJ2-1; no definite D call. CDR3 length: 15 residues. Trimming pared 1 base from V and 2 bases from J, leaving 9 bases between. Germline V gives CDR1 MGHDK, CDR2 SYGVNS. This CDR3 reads CASSESQRPYNEQFF. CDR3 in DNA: TGTGCCAGCAGTGAATCCCAGCGCCCCTACAATGAGCAGTTCTTC.

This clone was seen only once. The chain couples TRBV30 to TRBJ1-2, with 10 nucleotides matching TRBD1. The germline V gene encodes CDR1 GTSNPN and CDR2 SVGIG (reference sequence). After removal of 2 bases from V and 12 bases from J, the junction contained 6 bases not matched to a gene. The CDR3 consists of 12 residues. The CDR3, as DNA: TGTGCCTGGAGTCAAGACAGGGGGCGTCACACCTTC. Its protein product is CAWSQDRGRHTF.

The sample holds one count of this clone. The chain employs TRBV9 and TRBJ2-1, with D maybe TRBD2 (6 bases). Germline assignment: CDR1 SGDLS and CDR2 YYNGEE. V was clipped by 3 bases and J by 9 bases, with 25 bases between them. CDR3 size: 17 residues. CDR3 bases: TGTGCCAGCAGCGAAGAGGGTGGTACTAGCCGGCAGGGTGAGCAGTTCTTC. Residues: CASSEEGGTSRQGEQFF.

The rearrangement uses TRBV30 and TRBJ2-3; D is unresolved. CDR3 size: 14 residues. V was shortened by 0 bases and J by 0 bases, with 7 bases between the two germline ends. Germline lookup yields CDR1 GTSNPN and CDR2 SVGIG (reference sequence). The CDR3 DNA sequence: TGTGCCTGGAGTGTCGGAGTTAGCACAGATACGCAGTATTTT. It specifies CAWSVGVSTDTQYF.

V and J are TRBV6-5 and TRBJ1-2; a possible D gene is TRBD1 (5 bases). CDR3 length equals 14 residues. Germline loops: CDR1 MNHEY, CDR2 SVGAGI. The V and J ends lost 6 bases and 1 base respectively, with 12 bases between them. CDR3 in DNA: TGTGCCAGCAGGAGGACAACAAATAACTATGGCTACACCTTC. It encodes CASRRTTNNYGYTF.

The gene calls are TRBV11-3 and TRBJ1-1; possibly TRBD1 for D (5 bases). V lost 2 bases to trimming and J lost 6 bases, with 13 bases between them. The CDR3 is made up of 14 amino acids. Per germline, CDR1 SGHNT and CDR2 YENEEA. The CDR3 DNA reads TGTGCCAGCAGCTTAAGGAGGGACGGCGCTGAAGCTTTCTTT. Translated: CASSLRRDGAEAFF.

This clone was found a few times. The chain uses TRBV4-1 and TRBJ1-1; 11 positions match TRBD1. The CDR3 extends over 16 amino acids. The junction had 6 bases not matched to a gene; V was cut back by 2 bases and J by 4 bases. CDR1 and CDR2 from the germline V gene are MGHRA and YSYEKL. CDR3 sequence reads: CASSQRGTGGTTEAFF. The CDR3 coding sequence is TGCGCCAGCAGCCAACGAGGGACAGGGGGGACCACTGAAGCTTTCTTT.

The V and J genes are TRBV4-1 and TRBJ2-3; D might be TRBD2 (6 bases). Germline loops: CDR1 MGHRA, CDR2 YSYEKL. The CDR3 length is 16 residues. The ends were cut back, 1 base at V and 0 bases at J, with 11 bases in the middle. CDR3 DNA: TGCGCCAGCAGCCAAGTCGTAGCGGCGAGCACAGATACGCAGTATTTT. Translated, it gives CASSQVVAASTDTQYF.

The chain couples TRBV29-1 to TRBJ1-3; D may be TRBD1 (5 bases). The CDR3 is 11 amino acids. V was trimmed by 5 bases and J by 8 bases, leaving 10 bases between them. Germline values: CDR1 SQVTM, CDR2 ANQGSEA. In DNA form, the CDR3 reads TGCAGCGTTAAGGGGCTGGACACCATATATTTT. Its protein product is CSVKGLDTIYF. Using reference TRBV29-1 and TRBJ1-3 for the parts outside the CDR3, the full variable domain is SAVISQKPSRDICQRGTSLTIQCQVDSQVTMMFWYRQQPGQSLTLIATANQGSEATYESGFVIDKFPISRPNLTFSTLTVSNMSPEDSSIYLCSVKGLDTIYFGEGSWLTVV.

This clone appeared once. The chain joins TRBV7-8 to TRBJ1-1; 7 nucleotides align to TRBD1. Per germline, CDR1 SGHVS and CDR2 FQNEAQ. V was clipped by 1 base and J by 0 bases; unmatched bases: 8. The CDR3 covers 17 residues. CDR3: CASSLGTGGPMNTEAFF. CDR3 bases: TGTGCCAGCAGCTTAGGGACAGGCGGGCCCATGAACACTGAAGCTTTCTTT. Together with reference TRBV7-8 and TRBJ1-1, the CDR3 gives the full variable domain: GAGVSQSPRYKVAKRGQDVALRCDPISGHVSLFWYQQALGQGPEFLTYFQNEAQLDKSGLPSDRFFAERPEGSVSTLKIQRTQQEDSAVYLCASSLGTGGPMNTEAFFGQGTRLTVV.

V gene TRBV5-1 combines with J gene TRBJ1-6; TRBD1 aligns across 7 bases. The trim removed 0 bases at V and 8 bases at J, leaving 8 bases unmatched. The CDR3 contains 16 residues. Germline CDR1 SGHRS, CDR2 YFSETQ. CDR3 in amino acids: CASSLAWGTVDSPLHF. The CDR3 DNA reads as TGCGCCAGCAGCTTGGCCTGGGGGACAGTGGATTCACCCCTCCACTTT.

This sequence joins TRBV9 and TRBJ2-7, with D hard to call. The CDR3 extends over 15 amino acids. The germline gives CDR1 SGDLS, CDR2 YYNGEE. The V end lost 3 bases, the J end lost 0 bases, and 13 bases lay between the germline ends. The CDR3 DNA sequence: TGTGCCAGCAGCGCGGCTGGCGGCTACTCCTACGAGCAGTACTTC. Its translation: CASSAAGGYSYEQYF.

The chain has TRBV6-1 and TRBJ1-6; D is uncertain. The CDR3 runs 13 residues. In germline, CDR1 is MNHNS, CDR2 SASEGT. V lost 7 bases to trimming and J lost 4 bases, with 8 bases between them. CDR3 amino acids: CASILRYNSPLHF. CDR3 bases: TGTGCCAGCATTCTCAGGTATAATTCACCCCTCCACTTT.

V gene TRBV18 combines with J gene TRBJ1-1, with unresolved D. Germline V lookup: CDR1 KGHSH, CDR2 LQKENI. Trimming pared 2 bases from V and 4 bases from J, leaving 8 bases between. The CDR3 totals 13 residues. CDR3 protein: CASSPESGTEAFF. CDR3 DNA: TGTGCCAGCTCACCAGAAAGCGGCACTGAAGCTTTCTTT.

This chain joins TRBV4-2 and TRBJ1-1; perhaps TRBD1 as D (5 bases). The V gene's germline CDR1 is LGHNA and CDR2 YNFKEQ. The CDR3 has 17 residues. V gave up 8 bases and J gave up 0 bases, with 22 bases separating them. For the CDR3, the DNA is TGTGCCAGCGGGCTTGGGGTAGGGGATCTAATGAACACTGAAGCTTTCTTT. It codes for CASGLGVGDLMNTEAFF.

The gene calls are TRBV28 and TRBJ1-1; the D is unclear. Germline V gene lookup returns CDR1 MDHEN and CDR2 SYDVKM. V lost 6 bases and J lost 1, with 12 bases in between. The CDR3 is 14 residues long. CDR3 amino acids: CASRYRRGNTEAFF. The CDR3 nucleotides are TGTGCCAGCAGGTATCGGCGGGGGAACACTGAAGCTTTCTTT.

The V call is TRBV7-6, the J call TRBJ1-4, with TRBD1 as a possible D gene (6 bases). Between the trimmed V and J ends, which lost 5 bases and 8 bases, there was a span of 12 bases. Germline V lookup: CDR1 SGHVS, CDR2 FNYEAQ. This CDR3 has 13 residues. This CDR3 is CASSPRGNEKLFF. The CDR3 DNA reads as TGTGCCAGCAGCCCCAGGGGAAACGAAAAACTGTTTTTT.

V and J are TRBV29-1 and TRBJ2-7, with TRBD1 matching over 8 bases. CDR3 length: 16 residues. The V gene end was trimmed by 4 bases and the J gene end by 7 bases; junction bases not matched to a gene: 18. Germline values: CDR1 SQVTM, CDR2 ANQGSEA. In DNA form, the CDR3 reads TGCAGCGTTGGGTTTTGGTCAGGGGGCTCCTCTTGGGAGCAGTACTTC. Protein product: CSVGFWSGGSSWEQYF.

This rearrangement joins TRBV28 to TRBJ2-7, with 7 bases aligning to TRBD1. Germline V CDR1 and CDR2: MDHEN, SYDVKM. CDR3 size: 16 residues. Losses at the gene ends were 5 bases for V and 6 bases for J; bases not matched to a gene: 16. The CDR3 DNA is TGTGCCAGCAGTCCACTGTCGGGACAGTTAGTCGCCGAGCAGTACTTC. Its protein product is CASSPLSGQLVAEQYF.

The CDR3 DNA reads TGCGCCAGCAGCTTGGACCAGGCGGGCTACAATGAGCAGTTCTTC. It encodes CASSLDQAGYNEQFF. J is TRBJ2-1 and V is TRBV5-1; perhaps TRBD2 as D (5 bases). The CDR3 is 15 residues long. Between the trimmed V and J ends, which lost 0 bases and 3 bases, there was a span of 10 bases. Germline loops: CDR1 SGHRS, CDR2 YFSETQ.

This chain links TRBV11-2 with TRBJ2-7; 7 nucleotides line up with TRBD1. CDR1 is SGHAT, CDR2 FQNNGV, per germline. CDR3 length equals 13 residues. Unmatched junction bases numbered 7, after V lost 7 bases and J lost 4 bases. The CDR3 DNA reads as TGTGCCAGCACCGTTGGACAGGCGTACGAGCAGTACTTC. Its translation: CASTVGQAYEQYF.

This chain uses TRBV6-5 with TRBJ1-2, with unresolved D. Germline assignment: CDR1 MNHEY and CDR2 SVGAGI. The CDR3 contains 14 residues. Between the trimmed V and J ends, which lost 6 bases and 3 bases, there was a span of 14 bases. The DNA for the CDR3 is TGTGCCAGCAGCCGCGAGGCACATCACTATGGCTACACCTTC. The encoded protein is CASSREAHHYGYTF.

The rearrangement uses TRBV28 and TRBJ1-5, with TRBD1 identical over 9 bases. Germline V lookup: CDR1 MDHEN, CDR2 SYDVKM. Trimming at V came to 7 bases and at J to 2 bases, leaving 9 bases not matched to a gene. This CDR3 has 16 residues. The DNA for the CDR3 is TGTGCCAGCAAGACCGACAGGGGGTTAGGCAATCAGCCCCAGCATTTT. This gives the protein CASKTDRGLGNQPQHF.

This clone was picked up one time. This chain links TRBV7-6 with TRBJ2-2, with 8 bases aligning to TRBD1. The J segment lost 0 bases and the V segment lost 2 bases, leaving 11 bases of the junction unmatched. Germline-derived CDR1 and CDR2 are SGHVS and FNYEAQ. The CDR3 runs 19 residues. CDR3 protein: CASSLKPHGQGTNTGELFF. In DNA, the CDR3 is TGTGCCAGCAGCTTAAAACCCCATGGACAGGGTACGAACACCGGGGAGCTGTTTTTT. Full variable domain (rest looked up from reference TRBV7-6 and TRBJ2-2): GAGVSQSPRYKVTKRGQDVALRCDPISGHVSLYWYRQALGQGPEFLTYFNYEAQQDKSGLPNDRFSAERPEGSISTLTIQRTEQRDSAMYRCASSLKPHGQGTNTGELFFGEGSRLTVL.

The CDR3 is CASSQPYNEQFF. DNA for the CDR3: TGCGCCAGCAGCCAACCTTACAATGAGCAGTTCTTC. J is TRBJ2-1 and V is TRBV4-1; D ambiguous. Germline CDR1 MGHRA, CDR2 YSYEKL. The CDR3 length is 12 residues. V was pared by 2 bases and J by 4 bases, with 3 bases between.

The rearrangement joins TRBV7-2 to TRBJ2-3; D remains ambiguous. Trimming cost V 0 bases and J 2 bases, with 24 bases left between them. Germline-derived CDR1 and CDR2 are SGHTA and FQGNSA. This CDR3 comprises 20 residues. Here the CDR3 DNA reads TGTGCCAGCAGCTTAGCGCTATTCCATAGCCCCCCGACCCACACAGATACGCAGTATTTT. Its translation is CASSLALFHSPPTHTDTQYF.

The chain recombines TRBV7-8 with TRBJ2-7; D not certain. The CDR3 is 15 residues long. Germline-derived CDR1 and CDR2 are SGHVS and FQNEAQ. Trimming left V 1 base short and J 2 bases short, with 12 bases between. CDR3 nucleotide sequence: TGTGCCAGCAGCTTAGGGGCTGAAGTACCCTACGAGCAGTACTTC. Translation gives CASSLGAEVPYEQYF. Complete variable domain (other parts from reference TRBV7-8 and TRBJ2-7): GAGVSQSPRYKVAKRGQDVALRCDPISGHVSLFWYQQALGQGPEFLTYFQNEAQLDKSGLPSDRFFAERPEGSVSTLKIQRTQQEDSAVYLCASSLGAEVPYEQYFGPGTRLTVT.

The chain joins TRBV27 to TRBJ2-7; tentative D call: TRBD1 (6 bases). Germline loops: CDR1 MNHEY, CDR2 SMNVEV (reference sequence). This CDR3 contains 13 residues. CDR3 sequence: CAMHPDRAYEQYF. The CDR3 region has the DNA TGTGCAATGCACCCGGACAGAGCCTACGAGCAGTACTTC.